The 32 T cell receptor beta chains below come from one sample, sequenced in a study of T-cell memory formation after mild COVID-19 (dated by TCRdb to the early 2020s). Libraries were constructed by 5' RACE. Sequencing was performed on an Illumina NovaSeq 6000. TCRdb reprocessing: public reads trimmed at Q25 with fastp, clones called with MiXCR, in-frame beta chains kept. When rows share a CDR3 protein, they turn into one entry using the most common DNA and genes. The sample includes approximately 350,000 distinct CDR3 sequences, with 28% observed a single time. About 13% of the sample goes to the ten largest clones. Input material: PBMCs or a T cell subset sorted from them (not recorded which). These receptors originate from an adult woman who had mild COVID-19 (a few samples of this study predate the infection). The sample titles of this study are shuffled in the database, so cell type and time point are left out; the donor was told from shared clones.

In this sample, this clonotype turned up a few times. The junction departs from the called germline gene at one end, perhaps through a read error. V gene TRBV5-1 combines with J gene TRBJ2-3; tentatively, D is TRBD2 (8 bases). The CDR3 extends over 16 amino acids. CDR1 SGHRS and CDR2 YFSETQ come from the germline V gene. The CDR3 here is CASILLAGHQGGTQYF. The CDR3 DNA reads TGCGCCAGCATCTTGCTAGCGGGCCACCAGGGGGGTACGCAGTATTTT.

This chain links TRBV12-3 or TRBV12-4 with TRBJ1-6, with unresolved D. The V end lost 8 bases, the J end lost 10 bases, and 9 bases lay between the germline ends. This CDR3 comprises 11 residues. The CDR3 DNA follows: TGTGCCAGCGGCGAGAAGTCACCCCTCCACTTT. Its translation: CASGEKSPLHF.

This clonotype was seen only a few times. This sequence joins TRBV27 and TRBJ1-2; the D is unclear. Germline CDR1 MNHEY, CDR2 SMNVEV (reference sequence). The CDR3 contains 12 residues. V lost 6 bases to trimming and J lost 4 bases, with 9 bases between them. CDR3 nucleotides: TGTGCCAGCAGACGAGCAGGCTATGGCTACACCTTC. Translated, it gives CASRRAGYGYTF.

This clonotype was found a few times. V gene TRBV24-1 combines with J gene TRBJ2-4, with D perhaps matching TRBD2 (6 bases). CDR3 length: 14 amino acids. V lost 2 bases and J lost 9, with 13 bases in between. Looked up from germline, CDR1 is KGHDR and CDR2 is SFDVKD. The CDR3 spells CATSDSGQAGIQYF. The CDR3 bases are TGTGCCACCAGTGATTCCGGACAAGCGGGCATTCAGTACTTC.

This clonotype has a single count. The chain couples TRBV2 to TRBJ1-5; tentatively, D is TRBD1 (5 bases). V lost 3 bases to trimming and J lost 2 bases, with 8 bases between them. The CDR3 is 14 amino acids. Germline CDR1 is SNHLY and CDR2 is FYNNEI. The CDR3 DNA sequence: TGTGCCAGCAGTGATGCGGGGCGCAATCAGCCCCAGCATTTT. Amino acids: CASSDAGRNQPQHF.

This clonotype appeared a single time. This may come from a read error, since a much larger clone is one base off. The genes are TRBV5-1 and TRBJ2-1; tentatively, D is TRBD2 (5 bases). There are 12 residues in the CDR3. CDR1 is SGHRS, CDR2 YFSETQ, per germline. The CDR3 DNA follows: TGCGCCAGCAGCTTGGACGGGAATGGGCAGTTCTTC. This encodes CASSLDGNGQFF.

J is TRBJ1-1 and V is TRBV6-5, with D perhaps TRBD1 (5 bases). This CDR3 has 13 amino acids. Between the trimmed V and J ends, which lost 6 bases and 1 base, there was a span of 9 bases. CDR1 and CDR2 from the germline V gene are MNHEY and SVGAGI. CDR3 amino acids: CASSSTANTEAFF. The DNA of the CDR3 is TGTGCCAGCAGCTCGACAGCGAACACTGAAGCTTTCTTT.

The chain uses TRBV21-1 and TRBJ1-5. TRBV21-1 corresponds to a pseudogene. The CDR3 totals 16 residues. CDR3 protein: CASSNLPHRHNQPQHF. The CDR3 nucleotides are TGTGCCAGCAGCAATCTTCCTCACAGACACAATCAGCCCCAGCATTTT.

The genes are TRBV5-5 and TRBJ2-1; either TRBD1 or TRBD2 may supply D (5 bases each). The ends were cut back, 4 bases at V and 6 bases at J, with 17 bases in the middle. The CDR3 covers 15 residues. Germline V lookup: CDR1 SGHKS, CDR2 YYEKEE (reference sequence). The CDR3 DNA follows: TGTGCCAGCAGCCCTCAGGGAGTCCAGGGCAATGAGCAGTTCTTC. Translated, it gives CASSPQGVQGNEQFF.

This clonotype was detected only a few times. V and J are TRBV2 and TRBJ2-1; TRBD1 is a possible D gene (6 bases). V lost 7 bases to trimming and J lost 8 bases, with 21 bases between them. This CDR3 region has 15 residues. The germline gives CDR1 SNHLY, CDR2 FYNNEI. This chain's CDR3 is CASTYRDPGVDEQFF. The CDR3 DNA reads TGTGCCAGCACCTACCGGGACCCAGGGGTCGATGAGCAGTTCTTC.

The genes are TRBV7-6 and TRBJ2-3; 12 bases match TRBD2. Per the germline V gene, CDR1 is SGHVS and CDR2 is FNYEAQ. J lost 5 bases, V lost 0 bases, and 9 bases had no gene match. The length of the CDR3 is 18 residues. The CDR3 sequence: CASSLAGTSGLLGDTQYF. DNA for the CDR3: TGTGCCAGCAGCTTAGCTGGGACTAGCGGGTTGTTGGGAGATACGCAGTATTTT.

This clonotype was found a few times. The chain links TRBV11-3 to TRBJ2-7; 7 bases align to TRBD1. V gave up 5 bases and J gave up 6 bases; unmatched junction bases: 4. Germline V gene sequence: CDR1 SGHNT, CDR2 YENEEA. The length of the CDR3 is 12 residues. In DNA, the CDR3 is TGTGCCAGCAGCACAGGGGAGTCCGAGCAGTACTTC. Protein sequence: CASSTGESEQYF.

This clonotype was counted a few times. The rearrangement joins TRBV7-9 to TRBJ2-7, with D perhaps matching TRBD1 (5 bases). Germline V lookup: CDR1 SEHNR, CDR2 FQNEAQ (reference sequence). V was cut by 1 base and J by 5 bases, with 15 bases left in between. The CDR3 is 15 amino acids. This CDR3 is CASSLDPGIRNEQYF. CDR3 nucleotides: TGTGCCAGCAGCTTAGACCCAGGGATAAGAAACGAGCAGTACTTC.

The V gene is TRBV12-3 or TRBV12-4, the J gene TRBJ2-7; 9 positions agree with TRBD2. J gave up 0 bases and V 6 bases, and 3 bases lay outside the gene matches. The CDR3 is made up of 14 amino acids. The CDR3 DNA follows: TGTGCCAGCAGGCTAGCGGGGAACTCCTACGAGCAGTACTTC. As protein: CASRLAGNSYEQYF.

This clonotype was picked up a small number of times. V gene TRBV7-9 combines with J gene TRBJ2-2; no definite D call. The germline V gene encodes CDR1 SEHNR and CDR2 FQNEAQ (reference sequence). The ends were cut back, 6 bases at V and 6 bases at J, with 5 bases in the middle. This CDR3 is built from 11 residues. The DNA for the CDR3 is TGTGCCAGCAGTTGGGCCGGGGAGCTGTTTTTT. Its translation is CASSWAGELFF.

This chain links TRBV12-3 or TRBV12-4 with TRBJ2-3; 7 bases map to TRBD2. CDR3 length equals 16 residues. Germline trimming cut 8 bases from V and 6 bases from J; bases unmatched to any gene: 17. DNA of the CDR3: TGTGCCAGCCCCGCCGGGGAGGGCGAGTTTGGGGATACGCAGTATTTT. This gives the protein CASPAGEGEFGDTQYF.

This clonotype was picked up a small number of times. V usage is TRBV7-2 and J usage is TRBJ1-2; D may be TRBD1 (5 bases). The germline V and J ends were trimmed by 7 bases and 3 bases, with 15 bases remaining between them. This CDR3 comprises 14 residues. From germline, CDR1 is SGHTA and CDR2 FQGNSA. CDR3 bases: TGTGCCAGCACCTTTGCGGGGGGGTACTATGGCTACACCTTC. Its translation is CASTFAGGYYGYTF.

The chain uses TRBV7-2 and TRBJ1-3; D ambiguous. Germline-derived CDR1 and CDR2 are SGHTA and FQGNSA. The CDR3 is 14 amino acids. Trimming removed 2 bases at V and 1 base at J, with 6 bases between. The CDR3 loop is CASSLTTSGNTIYF. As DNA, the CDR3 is TGTGCCAGCAGCTTAACGACGTCTGGAAACACCATATATTTT.

CDR3 DNA: TGTGCCAGCAGCCGTACAGGGGGCATCAACGAGCAGTACTTC. Translation: CASSRTGGINEQYF. The chain has TRBV7-8 and TRBJ2-7; 9 nucleotides line up with TRBD1. Looked up from germline, CDR1 is SGHVS and CDR2 is FQNEAQ. V lost 5 bases and J lost 5; bases outside the gene matches: 7. CDR3 length: 14 amino acids.

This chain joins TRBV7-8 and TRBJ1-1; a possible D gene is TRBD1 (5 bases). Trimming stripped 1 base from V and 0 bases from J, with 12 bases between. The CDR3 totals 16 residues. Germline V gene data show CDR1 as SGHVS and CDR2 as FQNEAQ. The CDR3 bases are TGTGCCAGCAGCTTAGTAGCGGCGGGGCTGAACACTGAAGCTTTCTTT. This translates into CASSLVAAGLNTEAFF. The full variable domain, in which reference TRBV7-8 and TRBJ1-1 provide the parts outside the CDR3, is GAGVSQSPRYKVAKRGQDVALRCDPISGHVSLFWYQQALGQGPEFLTYFQNEAQLDKSGLPSDRFFAERPEGSVSTLKIQRTQQEDSAVYLCASSLVAAGLNTEAFFGQGTRLTVV.

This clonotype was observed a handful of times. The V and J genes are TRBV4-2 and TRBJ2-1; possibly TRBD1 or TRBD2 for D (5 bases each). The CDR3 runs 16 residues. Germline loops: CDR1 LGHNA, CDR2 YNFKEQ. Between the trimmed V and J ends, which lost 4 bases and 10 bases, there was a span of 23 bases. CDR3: CASSPDRTMGEIEQFF. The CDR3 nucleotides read TGTGCCAGCAGCCCAGATCGAACGATGGGGGAGATCGAGCAGTTCTTC.

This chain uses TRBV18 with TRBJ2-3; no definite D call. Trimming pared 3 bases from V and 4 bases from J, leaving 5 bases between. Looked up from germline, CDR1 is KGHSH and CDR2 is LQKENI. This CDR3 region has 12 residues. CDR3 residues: CASSPTADTQYF. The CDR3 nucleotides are TGTGCCAGCTCACCGACGGCAGATACGCAGTATTTT.

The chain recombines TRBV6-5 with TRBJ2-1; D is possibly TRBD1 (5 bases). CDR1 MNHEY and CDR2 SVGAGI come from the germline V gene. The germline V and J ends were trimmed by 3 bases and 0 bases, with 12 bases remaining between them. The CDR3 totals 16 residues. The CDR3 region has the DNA TGTGCCAGCAGTTATGGGGCGGTAAGCTCCTACAATGAGCAGTTCTTC. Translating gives CASSYGAVSSYNEQFF.

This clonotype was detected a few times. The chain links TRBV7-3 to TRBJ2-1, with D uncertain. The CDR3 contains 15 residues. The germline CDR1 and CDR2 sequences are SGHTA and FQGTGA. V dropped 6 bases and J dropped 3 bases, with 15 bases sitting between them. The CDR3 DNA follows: TGTGCCAGCAGTTTTCAGCCGAGCAGCTACAATGAGCAGTTCTTC. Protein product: CASSFQPSSYNEQFF.

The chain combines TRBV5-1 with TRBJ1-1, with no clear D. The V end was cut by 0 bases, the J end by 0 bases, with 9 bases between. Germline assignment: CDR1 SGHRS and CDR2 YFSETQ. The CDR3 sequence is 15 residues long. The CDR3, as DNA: TGCGCCAGCAGCTTGGCGTTGGGGATGAACACTGAAGCTTTCTTT. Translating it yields CASSLALGMNTEAFF. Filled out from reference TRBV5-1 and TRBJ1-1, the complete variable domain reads KAGVTQTPRYLIKTRGQQVTLSCSPISGHRSVSWYQQTPGQGLQFLFEYFSETQRNKGNFPGRFSGRQFSNSRSEMNVSTLELGDSALYLCASSLALGMNTEAFFGQGTRLTVV.

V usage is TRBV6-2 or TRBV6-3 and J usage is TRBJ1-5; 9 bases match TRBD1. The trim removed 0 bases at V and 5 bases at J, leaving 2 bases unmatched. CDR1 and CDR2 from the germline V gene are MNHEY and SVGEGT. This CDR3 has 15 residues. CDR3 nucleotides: TGTGCCAGCAGTTACTCGGGACAGGGTGATCAGCCCCAGCATTTT. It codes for CASSYSGQGDQPQHF.

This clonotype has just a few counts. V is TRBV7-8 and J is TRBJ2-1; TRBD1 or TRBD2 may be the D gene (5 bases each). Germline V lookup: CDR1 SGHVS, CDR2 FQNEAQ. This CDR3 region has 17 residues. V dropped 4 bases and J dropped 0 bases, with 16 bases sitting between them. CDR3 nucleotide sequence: TGTGCCAGCAGCTCGGCTCCGGGGCGAAGCTCCTACAATGAGCAGTTCTTC. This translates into CASSSAPGRSSYNEQFF.

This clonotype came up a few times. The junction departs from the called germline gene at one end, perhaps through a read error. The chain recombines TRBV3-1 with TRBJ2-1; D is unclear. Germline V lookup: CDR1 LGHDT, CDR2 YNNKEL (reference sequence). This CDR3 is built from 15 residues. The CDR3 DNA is TGTGCCAGCAGCCCGTCTCAAAGGGCCACCTCTTTCCACCTCTTC. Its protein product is CASSPSQRATSFHLF.

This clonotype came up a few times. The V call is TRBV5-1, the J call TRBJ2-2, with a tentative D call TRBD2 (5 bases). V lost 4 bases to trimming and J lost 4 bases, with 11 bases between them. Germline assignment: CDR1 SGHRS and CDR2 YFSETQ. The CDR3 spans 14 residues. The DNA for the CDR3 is TGCGCCAGCAGCCACCCGGGATCCACCGGGGAGCTGTTTTTT. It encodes CASSHPGSTGELFF.

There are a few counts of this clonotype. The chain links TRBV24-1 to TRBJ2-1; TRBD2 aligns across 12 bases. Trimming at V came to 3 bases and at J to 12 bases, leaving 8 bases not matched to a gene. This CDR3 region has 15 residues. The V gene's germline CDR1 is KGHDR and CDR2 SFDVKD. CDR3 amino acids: CATSDGLAGFSRQFF. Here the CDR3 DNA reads TGTGCCACCAGTGATGGACTAGCGGGATTCAGTCGGCAGTTCTTC.

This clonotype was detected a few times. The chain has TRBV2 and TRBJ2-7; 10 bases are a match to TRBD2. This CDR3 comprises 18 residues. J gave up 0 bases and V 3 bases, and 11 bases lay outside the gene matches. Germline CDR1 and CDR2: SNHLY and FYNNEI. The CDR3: CASSELSGLAESSYEQYF. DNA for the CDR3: TGTGCCAGCAGTGAGCTAAGTGGACTAGCGGAGAGCTCCTACGAGCAGTACTTC. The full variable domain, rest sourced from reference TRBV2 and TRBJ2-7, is EPEVTQTPSHQVTQMGQEVILRCVPISNHLYFYWYRQILGQKVEFLVSFYNNEISEKSEIFDDQFSVERPDGSNFTLKIRSTKLEDSAMYFCASSELSGLAESSYEQYFGPGTRLTVT.

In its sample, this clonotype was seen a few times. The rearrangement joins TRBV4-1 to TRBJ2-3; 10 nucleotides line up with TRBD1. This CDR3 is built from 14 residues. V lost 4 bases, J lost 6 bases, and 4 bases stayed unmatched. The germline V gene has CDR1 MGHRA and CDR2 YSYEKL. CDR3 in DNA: TGCGCCAGCAGCCTGGGACAGGGGCGGGATACGCAGTATTTT. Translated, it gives CASSLGQGRDTQYF.